The clone carrying this T cell receptor (beta chain) turned up a few times. Its target is unknown. MiXCR, applied by TCRdb to the reads, yields one record per CDR3 protein. The sample carries more than 150,000 distinct CDR3 sequences, approximately 19% recorded once. The sample belongs to a study of T cell repertoires in cytomegalovirus infection. Background on the study: CMV infection and matching HLA type were both indicated by public TCR beta signatures.

Points from the study as a whole: Summed frequency of shared TCR beta families picked out CMV carriers who also had the relevant HLA. Ex vivo responses were dominated by HLA-C-restricted CMV-specific TCR beta clonotypes.

The CDR3 extends over 14 amino acids. Germline V gene sequence: CDR1 MGHDK, CDR2 SYGVNS. The junction had 9 bases not matched to a gene; V was cut back by 8 bases and J by 4 bases. The rearrangement uses TRBV25-1 and TRBJ2-3, with 7 nucleotides matching TRBD1. Specimen: PBMCs. The TCR was taken from a human donor in good health (CMV status not recorded). Some clones in this sample may be carry-over from other donors' samples. The CDR3 sequence is CASSKDRFADTQYF. DNA for the CDR3: TGTGCCAGCTCGAAGGACAGGTTCGCAGATACGCAGTATTTT.